Following are 21 T cell receptor beta chains from one sample sequenced in a study of cytomegalovirus exposure and HLA in healthy donors. The PCR had 60 Vbeta and 13 Jbeta primers. Assay used: immunoSEQ multiplex PCR; TCRdb lists only in-frame clones, some missing. The data contain roughly 99,000 clones, approximately 79% of them singletons. The sample was PBMCs. The origin of the receptors is a woman in her 40s in good health and CMV-seronegative.

V and J are TRBV7-3 and TRBJ2-1; D is undetermined. Trimming took 1 base from V and 4 from J, leaving 5 bases between them. Germline CDR1 SGHTA, CDR2 FQGTGA. This CDR3 region has 13 residues. CDR3 sequence (DNA): TGTGCCAGCAGCTTAAGGCCTTACAATGAGCAGTTCTTC. As protein: CASSLRPYNEQFF.

Comments on this clone: At one end the junction does not follow the germline gene, possibly because of a read error. DNA of the CDR3: TGTGCCAGCAGTTACGACAGGAAAATTGTGAACCCTGAAGCTTTCTTT. Amino acid sequence: CASSYDRKIVNPEAFF. The chain has TRBV6-5 and TRBJ1-1, with D tentatively TRBD1 (6 bases). Germline V gene sequence: CDR1 MNHEY, CDR2 SVGAGI. This CDR3 comprises 16 residues.

The chain employs TRBV2 and TRBJ1-1; 10 bases align to TRBD1. This CDR3 is built from 18 residues. Unmatched junction bases numbered 10, after V lost 3 bases and J lost 0 bases. Germline CDR1 and CDR2: SNHLY and FYNNEI. DNA of the CDR3: TGTGCCAGCAGTGACCCGGGACAGGGGATCAACCTGAACACTGAAGCTTTCTTT. This translates into CASSDPGQGINLNTEAFF.

The gene calls are TRBV6-1 and TRBJ1-5; D not certain. From germline, CDR1 is MNHNS and CDR2 SASEGT. Trimming stripped 3 bases from V and 6 bases from J, with 3 bases between. The CDR3 totals 11 residues. The CDR3 DNA sequence: TGTGCCAGCAGTGACAGTCAGCCCCAGCATTTT. Protein product: CASSDSQPQHF.

In its sample, this clone was seen many times. The chain carries TRBV7-3 and TRBJ2-3; 9 positions agree with TRBD1. The CDR3 spans 15 residues. V was clipped by 3 bases and J by 5 bases; unmatched bases: 6. Germline CDR1 reads SGHTA; CDR2 reads FQGTGA. The CDR3 coding sequence is TGTGCCAGCAGCTTCACAGGGGGCGGCGTAGATACGCAGTATTTT. It is translated as CASSFTGGGVDTQYF. Full variable domain (rest looked up from reference TRBV7-3 and TRBJ2-3): GAGVSQTPSNKVTEKGKYVELRCDPISGHTALYWYRQSLGQGPEFLIYFQGTGAADDSGLPNDRFFAVRPEGSVSTLKIQRTERGDSAVYLCASSFTGGGVDTQYFGPGTRLTVL.

The chain employs TRBV10-3 and TRBJ2-5; the match to TRBD1 covers 9 bases. V lost 2 bases, J lost 4 bases, and 2 bases stayed unmatched. Germline V lookup: CDR1 ENHRY, CDR2 SYGVKD. This CDR3 region has 14 residues. The CDR3 loop is CAISERDRVETQYF. The DNA of the CDR3 is TGTGCCATCAGTGAGAGGGACAGGGTAGAGACCCAGTACTTC.

The V and J genes are TRBV21-1 and TRBJ2-5; the table's D gene call, TRBD2, was not cross checked with the DNA. TRBV21-1 is a documented pseudogene. This CDR3 is built from 19 residues. This CDR3 is CASSKGTSGGAESQETQYF. Here the CDR3 DNA reads TGTGCCAGCAGCAAAGGGACTAGCGGGGGGGCTGAATCACAAGAGACCCAGTACTTC.

This clone was detected only once. This CDR3 is CASRGQVYGYTF. In DNA, the CDR3 is TGTGCCAGCAGGGGACAGGTATATGGCTACACCTTC. V is TRBV6-5 and J is TRBJ1-2, with 8 bases matching TRBD1. Per the germline V gene, CDR1 is MNHEY and CDR2 is SVGAGI. The CDR3 is 12 residues long. The trim removed 6 bases at V and 5 bases at J, leaving 2 bases unmatched.

The chain employs TRBV6-6 and TRBJ2-5; 11 bases are shared with TRBD2. This CDR3 is built from 13 residues. The ends lost 6 bases at V and 5 bases at J; junction bases unmatched: 2. Germline-derived CDR1 and CDR2 are MNHNY and SVGAGI (reference sequence). CDR3 coding DNA: TGTGCCAGCAGACGGACTAGCGGGGAGACCCAGTACTTC. Residues: CASRRTSGETQYF.

The chain links TRBV5-1 to TRBJ1-1; D not certain. The CDR3 covers 16 residues. Per the germline V gene, CDR1 is SGHRS and CDR2 is YFSETQ. Trimming removed 4 bases at V and 5 bases at J, with 21 bases between. The CDR3 reads CASSTALGRPLTEAFF. The CDR3 region has the DNA TGCGCCAGCAGCACCGCCTTGGGGAGGCCTCTGACTGAAGCTTTCTTT.

The chain recombines TRBV6-5 with TRBJ1-5; the D is unclear. The V and J ends lost 6 bases and 6 bases respectively, with 12 bases between them. The germline V gene encodes CDR1 MNHEY and CDR2 SVGAGI. The CDR3 covers 13 residues. The CDR3 DNA reads TGTGCCAGCAGCCGCGCAGGTGGTCAGCCCCAGCATTTT. Its protein product is CASSRAGGQPQHF.

This clone was observed a single time. The chain joins TRBV5-6 to TRBJ2-3; maybe TRBD2 (7 bases). The V end lost 0 bases, the J end lost 1 base, and 12 bases lay between the germline ends. The CDR3 has 16 residues. Looked up from germline, CDR1 is SGHDT and CDR2 is YYEEEE. The CDR3 spells CASSLGRGAGTDTQYF. The CDR3 bases are TGTGCCAGCAGCTTGGGTCGGGGGGCGGGCACAGATACGCAGTATTTT.

V gene TRBV5-1 combines with J gene TRBJ1-1; D uncertain. This CDR3 is 14 amino acids long. The V end lost 6 bases, the J end lost 4 bases, and 16 bases lay between the germline ends. Germline-derived CDR1 and CDR2 are SGHRS and YFSETQ. The CDR3 DNA reads TGCGCCAGCAAACGAGGACCGGGAGGCACTGAAGCTTTCTTT. It specifies CASKRGPGGTEAFF.

The chain has TRBV5-1 and TRBJ1-3; D may be TRBD1 (5 bases). The CDR3 is made up of 16 amino acids. CDR1 is SGHRS, CDR2 YFSETQ, per germline. Trimming removed 0 bases at V and 3 bases at J, with 13 bases between. The DNA for the CDR3 is TGCGCCAGCAGCTTGGTAGGACACAGCTATGGAAACACCATATATTTT. As protein: CASSLVGHSYGNTIYF. Full variable domain (outside the CDR3, taken from reference TRBV5-1 and TRBJ1-3): KAGVTQTPRYLIKTRGQQVTLSCSPISGHRSVSWYQQTPGQGLQFLFEYFSETQRNKGNFPGRFSGRQFSNSRSEMNVSTLELGDSALYLCASSLVGHSYGNTIYFGEGSWLTVV.

This chain connects TRBV28 to TRBJ1-6, with TRBD1 matching 7 bases. The CDR3 totals 14 residues. The V and J ends lost 6 bases and 7 bases, in that order; junction bases with no gene match: 6. Germline V gene sequence: CDR1 MDHEN, CDR2 SYDVKM. The CDR3: CASRTGVDNSPLHF. The CDR3 nucleotides read TGTGCCAGCAGAACAGGGGTTGACAATTCACCCCTCCACTTT.

The V and J genes are TRBV30 and TRBJ1-6; D remains unclear. The germline gives CDR1 GTSNPN, CDR2 SVGIG (reference sequence). The CDR3 spans 13 residues. The germline V and J ends were trimmed by 2 bases and 9 bases, with 11 bases remaining between them. CDR3 DNA: TGTGCCTGGAGTTCAGAAAATGCTTCACCCCTCCACTTT. Its translation: CAWSSENASPLHF. The whole variable domain, filled in from reference TRBV30 and TRBJ1-6, reads SQTIHQWPATLVQPVGSPLSLECTVEGTSNPNLYWYRQAAGRGLQLLFYSVGIGQISSEVPQNLSASRPQDRQFILSSKKLLLSDSGFYLCAWSSENASPLHFGNGTRLTVT.

The rearrangement uses TRBV28 and TRBJ2-7; 9 bases line up with TRBD1. CDR1 and CDR2 (germline): MDHEN, SYDVKM. The CDR3 runs 15 residues. V lost 6 bases, J lost 0 bases, and 6 bases stayed unmatched. The chain's CDR3 is CASSLPGQGSYEQYF. CDR3 nucleotide sequence: TGTGCCAGCAGCCTTCCGGGACAGGGCTCCTACGAGCAGTACTTC.

The genes are TRBV4-1 and TRBJ1-6; D ambiguous. This CDR3 is built from 16 residues. Trimming stripped 1 base from V and 8 bases from J, with 15 bases between. CDR1 and CDR2 (germline): MGHRA, YSYEKL. DNA for the CDR3: TGCGCCAGCAGCCAAGGGCCAGGCAGGTCGGATTCACCCCTCCACTTT. This gives the protein CASSQGPGRSDSPLHF.

The chain uses TRBV7-8 and TRBJ2-1; maybe TRBD1 (5 bases). The V gene's germline CDR1 is SGHVS and CDR2 FQNEAQ. There are 16 residues in the CDR3. V lost 0 bases to trimming and J lost 3 bases, with 12 bases between them. The chain's CDR3 is CASSLATGLNYNEQFF. CDR3 sequence (DNA): TGTGCCAGCAGCTTAGCTACAGGCCTAAACTACAATGAGCAGTTCTTC.

The rearrangement uses TRBV6-6 and TRBJ1-1; perhaps TRBD1 as D (6 bases). The length of the CDR3 is 14 residues. Germline-derived CDR1 and CDR2 are MNHNY and SVGAGI (reference sequence). V gave up 6 bases and J gave up 0 bases, with 11 bases separating them. This CDR3 reads CASRPTGMNTEAFF. In DNA form, the CDR3 reads TGTGCCAGCAGACCGACAGGCATGAACACTGAAGCTTTCTTT.

The chain has TRBV5-1 and TRBJ2-7; D perhaps matches TRBD1 (5 bases). Trimming left V 0 bases short and J 2 bases short, with 12 bases between. There are 15 residues in the CDR3. CDR1 and CDR2 (germline): SGHRS, YFSETQ. The CDR3 sequence: CASSLGAGHPYEQYF. The CDR3 DNA is TGCGCCAGCAGCTTGGGGGCAGGACACCCCTACGAGCAGTACTTC.